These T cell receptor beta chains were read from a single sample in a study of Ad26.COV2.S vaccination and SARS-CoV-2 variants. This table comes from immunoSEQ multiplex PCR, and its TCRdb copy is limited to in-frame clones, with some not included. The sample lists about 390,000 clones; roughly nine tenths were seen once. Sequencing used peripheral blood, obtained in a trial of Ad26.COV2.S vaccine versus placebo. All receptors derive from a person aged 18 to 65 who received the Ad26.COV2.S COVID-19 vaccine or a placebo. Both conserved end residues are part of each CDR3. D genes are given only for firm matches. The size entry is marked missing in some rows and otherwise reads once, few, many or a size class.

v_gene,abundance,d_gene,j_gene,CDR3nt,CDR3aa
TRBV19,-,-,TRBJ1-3,TGTGCCACTCGGGCCGACAGTGGAAACACCATATATTTT,CATRADSGNTIYF
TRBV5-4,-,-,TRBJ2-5,TGTGCCAGCGGGATGGGGCCGTTACCCGTCGGGACCCAGTACTTC,CASGMGPLPVGTQYF
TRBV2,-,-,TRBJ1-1,TGTGCCAGCAGTGCAGACTTGAACACTGAAGCTTTCTTT,CASSADLNTEAFF
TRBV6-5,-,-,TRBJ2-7,TGTGCCAGCAGTTACCATAAAGGCACAGGGTTCGAGCAGTACTTC,CASSYHKGTGFEQYF
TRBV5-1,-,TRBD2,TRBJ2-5,TGCGCCAGCAGCTCGAATTCCGGGACTAGCGCATTAGAGACCCAGTACTTC,CASSSNSGTSALETQYF
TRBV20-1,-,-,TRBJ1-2,TGCAGTGCTAGAGGCAGCTATGGCTACACCTTC,CSARGSYGYTF
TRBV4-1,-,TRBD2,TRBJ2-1,TGCGCCAGCAGCCAAGTTGCCCGCAGGGAGGGTGAGCAGTTCTTC,CASSQVARREGEQFF
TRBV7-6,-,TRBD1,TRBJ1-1,TGTGCCAGCAGCGCCCTCAGGGGGGGAAACACTGAAGCTTTCTTT,CASSALRGGNTEAFF
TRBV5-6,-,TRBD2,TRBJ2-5,TGTGCCAGCAGCTGGCTAGCGGGCGTCGAAGAGACCCAGTACTTC,CASSWLAGVEETQYF
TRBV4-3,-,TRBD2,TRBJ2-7,TGCGCCAGCAGCCAAGATTACGGGACTAACGAGCAGTACTTC,CASSQDYGTNEQYF
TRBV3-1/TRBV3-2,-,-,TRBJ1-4,TGTGCCAGCAGCTCGACAGTCTTTCCAACTAATGAAAAACTGTTTTTT,CASSSTVFPTNEKLFF
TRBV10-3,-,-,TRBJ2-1,TGTGCCATCAGTGTTGCGGGGGAGCAGTTCTTC,CAISVAGEQFF
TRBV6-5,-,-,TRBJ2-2,TGTGCCAGCAGTCCCCGTACGGAGACCGGGGAGCTGTTTTTT,CASSPRTETGELFF
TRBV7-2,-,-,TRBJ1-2,TGTGCCAGCAGCTTAGACCTCCGGACAGCTAACTATGGCTACACCTTC,CASSLDLRTANYGYTF
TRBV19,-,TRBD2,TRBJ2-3,TGTGCCAGTAGTACCGGTGGCGGGGGTGGAGCAGATACGCAGTATTTT,CASSTGGGGGADTQYF
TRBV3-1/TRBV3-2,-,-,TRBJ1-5,TGTGCCAGCAGCCCACGTGACAGCAATCAGCCCCAGCATTTT,CASSPRDSNQPQHF
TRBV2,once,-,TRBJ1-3,TGTGCCAGCAGCGTACAGGGTAGTGGAAACACCATATATTTT,CASSVQGSGNTIYF
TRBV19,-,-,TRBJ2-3,TGTGCCAGTAGAACAGGGCCAGGGACAGATACGCAGTATTTT,CASRTGPGTDTQYF
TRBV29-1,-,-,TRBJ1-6,TGCAGCGTTGTGCGGTCCCTTCTTTATAATTCACCCCTCCACTTT,CSVVRSLLYNSPLHF
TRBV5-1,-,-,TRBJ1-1,TGCGCCAGCAGCTTGGATACAACTCGTACTGACACTGAAGCTTTCTTT,CASSLDTTRTDTEAFF
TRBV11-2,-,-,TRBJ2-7,TGTGCCAGCAGCCCCCCCGGGGTCTACGAGCAGTACTTC,CASSPPGVYEQYF
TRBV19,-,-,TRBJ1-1,TGTGCCAGCTTTCCGACAGCGCAGGCTGAAGCTTTCTTT,CASFPTAQAEAFF
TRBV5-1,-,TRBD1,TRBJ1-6,TGCGCCAGCAGCCCCGGGACAGGGGTTTCACCCCTCCACTTT,CASSPGTGVSPLHF
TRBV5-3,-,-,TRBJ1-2,TGTGCCAGAAGCTCTCTAAAACCGGGACGCGGTTATGGCTACACCTTC,CARSSLKPGRGYGYTF
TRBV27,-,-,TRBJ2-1,TGTGCCAGCAGTTCATCACAGGGAGGGGGGACTAAGGATGAGCAGTTCTTC,CASSSSQGGGTKDEQFF
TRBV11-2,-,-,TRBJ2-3,TGTGCCAGCAGGGCGGGCGGTACGCAGTATTTT,CASRAGGTQYF
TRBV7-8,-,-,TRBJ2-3,TGTGCCAGCAGCTTAGCGCGGATTGCGGGGGCTAGCACAGATACGCAGTATTTT,CASSLARIAGASTDTQYF